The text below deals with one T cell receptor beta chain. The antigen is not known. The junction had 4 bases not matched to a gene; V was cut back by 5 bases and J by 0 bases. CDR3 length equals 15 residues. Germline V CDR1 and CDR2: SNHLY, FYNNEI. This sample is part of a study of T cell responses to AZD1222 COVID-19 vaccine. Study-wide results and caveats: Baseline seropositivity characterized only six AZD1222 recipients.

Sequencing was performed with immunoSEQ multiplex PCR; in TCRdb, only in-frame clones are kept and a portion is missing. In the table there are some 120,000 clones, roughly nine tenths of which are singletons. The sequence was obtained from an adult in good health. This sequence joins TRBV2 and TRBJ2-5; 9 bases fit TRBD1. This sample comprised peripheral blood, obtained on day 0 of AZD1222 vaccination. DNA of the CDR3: TGTGCCAGCAGTCGGGACAGGGTGTACCAAGAGACCCAGTACTTC. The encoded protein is CASSRDRVYQETQYF.